Below are 12 T cell receptor beta chains sequenced from a single sample in a study of cytomegalovirus exposure and HLA in healthy donors. Use of 60 Vbeta and 13 Jbeta primers characterized the PCR. The method was immunoSEQ multiplex PCR; TCRdb's version includes in-frame clones alone and lacks a portion of them. The repertoire holds about 130,000 clones, with less than 90% as singletons. Sequencing was carried out using PBMCs. These receptors were taken from a man in his late teens or twenties in good health and CMV-seropositive.

The chain recombines TRBV5-1 with TRBJ2-1; a possible D gene is TRBD1 (6 bases). The germline V gene encodes CDR1 SGHRS and CDR2 YFSETQ. The CDR3 is 15 residues long. Trimming removed 1 base from V and 2 bases from J, with 10 bases in between. CDR3 in amino acids: CASSLNRVTYNEQFF. In DNA form, the CDR3 reads TGCGCCAGCAGCTTGAACAGGGTTACCTACAATGAGCAGTTCTTC.

This clone was detected a few times. The DNA of the CDR3 is TGTGCCAGCTCGGTACAGGGCGGTGGGGTGCCCCAGCATTTT. Amino acid sequence: CASSVQGGGVPQHF. The chain carries TRBV6-1 and TRBJ1-5; weak D call: TRBD1 (6 bases). CDR3 length equals 14 residues. With 8 bases removed from V and 9 bases from J, the gap between germline ends came to 20 bases. CDR1 and CDR2 (germline): MNHNS, SASEGT.

This chain connects TRBV6-5 to TRBJ1-6, with 7 bases lining up with TRBD1. Germline CDR1 reads MNHEY; CDR2 reads SVGAGI. Trimming took 2 bases from V and 10 from J; bases not matched to a gene: 11. This CDR3 is built from 16 residues. DNA for the CDR3: TGTGCCAGCAGTTACCCCCAGGGGGACAAAGGATCACCCCTCCACTTT. Protein: CASSYPQGDKGSPLHF.

The table lists this clone with a few counts. The V call is TRBV25-1, the J call TRBJ1-5; D gene ambiguous. Germline V gene lookup returns CDR1 MGHDK and CDR2 SYGVNS. The CDR3 contains 14 residues. Trimming cost V 4 bases and J 7 bases, with 14 bases left between them. The CDR3 DNA follows: TGTGCCAGCAGTGCCGGACTGGCGGGGCAGCCCCAGCATTTT. This translates into CASSAGLAGQPQHF.

This chain uses TRBV9 with TRBJ2-7; 14 nucleotides match TRBD2. There are 15 residues in the CDR3. CDR1 SGDLS and CDR2 YYNGEE come from the germline V gene. V was pared by 4 bases and J by 11 bases, with 11 bases of the junction left unmatched. The CDR3 bases are TGTGCCAGCAGCCCGGGGACTAGCGGGGGCGGCGAAAAGTACTTC. This encodes CASSPGTSGGGEKYF.

The chain is built from TRBV15 and TRBJ1-2, with D unclear. Germline-derived CDR1 and CDR2 are LNHNV and YYDKDF (reference sequence). The CDR3 is 11 residues long. Trimming pared 0 bases from V and 11 bases from J, leaving 7 bases between. The CDR3 nucleotides are TGTGCCACCAGCAGAGATGGCGGGTACACCTTC. Its protein is CATSRDGGYTF.

This chain uses TRBV19 with TRBJ1-5, with D unclear. CDR3 size: 13 residues. Per the germline V gene, CDR1 is LNHDA and CDR2 is SQIVND (reference sequence). The V end was cut by 3 bases, the J end by 7 bases, with 10 bases between. The CDR3 is CASSMKGGQPQHF. The CDR3 DNA reads as TGTGCCAGTAGTATGAAAGGCGGACAGCCCCAGCATTTT.

V gene TRBV19 combines with J gene TRBJ2-2, with 8 bases lining up with TRBD1. The V gene's germline CDR1 is LNHDA and CDR2 SQIVND (reference sequence). The V gene end was trimmed by 4 bases and the J gene end by 0 bases; junction bases not matched to a gene: 1. The length of the CDR3 is 15 residues. CDR3 protein: CASSRQGTNTGELFF. The CDR3 DNA sequence: TGTGCCAGTAGTAGACAGGGGACGAACACCGGGGAGCTGTTTTTT.

This clone occurred a few times. The rearrangement uses TRBV28 and TRBJ1-3; D uncertain. From germline, CDR1 is MDHEN and CDR2 SYDVKM. CDR3 size: 13 residues. The V end lost 7 bases, the J end lost 2 bases, and 9 bases lay between the germline ends. DNA of the CDR3: TGTGCCAGCATCCCCCCTACTGGAAACACCATATATTTT. It specifies CASIPPTGNTIYF.

The gene calls are TRBV7-9 and TRBJ2-4; 15 nucleotides match TRBD2. The V gene's germline CDR1 is SEHNR and CDR2 FQNEAQ (reference sequence). This CDR3 contains 18 residues. J lost 1 base, V lost 7 bases, and 8 bases had no gene match. The CDR3 region has the DNA TGTGCCAGCACCCCTGTAGGACTAGCGGGGGGGGCCAAAAACATTCAGTACTTC. It is translated as CASTPVGLAGGAKNIQYF.

This chain joins TRBV30 and TRBJ1-1; no clear D gene. Germline V gives CDR1 GTSNPN, CDR2 SVGIG (reference sequence). Trimming cost V 0 bases and J 9 bases, with 14 bases left between them. This CDR3 contains 13 residues. The CDR3 coding sequence is TGTGCCTGGAGTGTACGAGACGGGTTTAAAGCTTTCTTT. Its translation: CAWSVRDGFKAFF.

V is TRBV6-5 and J is TRBJ1-5; D perhaps matches TRBD1 (5 bases). CDR3 size: 14 residues. Germline CDR1 is MNHEY and CDR2 is SVGAGI. V shed 5 bases and J shed 7 bases, with 15 bases lying between them. CDR3 in amino acids: CASSEGPGGQPQHF. Written as DNA, the CDR3 is TGTGCCAGCAGTGAAGGGCCGGGGGGACAGCCCCAGCATTTT.